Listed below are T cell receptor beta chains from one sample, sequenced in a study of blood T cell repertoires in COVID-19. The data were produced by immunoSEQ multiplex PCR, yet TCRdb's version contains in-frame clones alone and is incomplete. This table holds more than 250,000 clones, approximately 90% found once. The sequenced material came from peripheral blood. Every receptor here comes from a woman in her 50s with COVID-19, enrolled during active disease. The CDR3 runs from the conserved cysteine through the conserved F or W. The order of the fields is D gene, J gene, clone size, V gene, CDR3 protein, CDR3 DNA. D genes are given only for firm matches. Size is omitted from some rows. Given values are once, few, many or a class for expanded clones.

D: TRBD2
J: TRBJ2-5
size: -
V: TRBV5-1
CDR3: CASSLGLAGEETQYF
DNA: TGCGCCAGCAGCTTGGGACTAGCGGGAGAAGAGACCCAGTACTTC

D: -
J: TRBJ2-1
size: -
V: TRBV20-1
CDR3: CSASRENEQFF
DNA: TGCAGTGCTAGTCGTGAGAATGAGCAGTTCTTC

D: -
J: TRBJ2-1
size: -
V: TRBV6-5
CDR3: CASSYSSAGSYNEQFF
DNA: TGTGCCAGCAGTTACTCGTCGGCGGGTTCCTACAATGAGCAGTTCTTC

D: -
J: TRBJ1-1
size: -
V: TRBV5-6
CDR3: CASSLDQSTEAFF
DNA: TGTGCCAGCAGCTTGGATCAATCAACTGAAGCTTTCTTT

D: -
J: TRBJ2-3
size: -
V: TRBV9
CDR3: CASSTGTYTDTQYF
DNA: TGTGCCAGCAGCACAGGGACATACACAGATACGCAGTATTTT

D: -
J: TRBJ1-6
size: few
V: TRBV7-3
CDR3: CASSLGGGRSLHF
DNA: TGTGCCAGCAGCTTAGGGGGCGGGAGATCCCTCCACTTT

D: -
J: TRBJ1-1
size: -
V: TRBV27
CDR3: CASSLFPVWGGYTEAFF
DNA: TGTGCCAGCAGTTTATTCCCTGTTTGGGGGGGCTACACTGAAGCTTTCTTT

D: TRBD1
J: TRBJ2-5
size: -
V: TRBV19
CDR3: CASSTGQPTETQYF
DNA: TGTGCCAGTAGTACGGGACAGCCGACGGAGACCCAGTACTTC

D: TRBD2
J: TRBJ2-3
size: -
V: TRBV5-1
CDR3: CASSFGSSGASSTQYF
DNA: TGCGCCAGCAGCTTTGGTTCTAGCGGCGCATCTAGTACGCAGTATTTT

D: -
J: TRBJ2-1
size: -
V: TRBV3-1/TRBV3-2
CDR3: CASSQDWALGGEQFF
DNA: TGTGCCAGCAGCCAAGATTGGGCCTTGGGAGGTGAGCAGTTCTTC

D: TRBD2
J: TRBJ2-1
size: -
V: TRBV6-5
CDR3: CARGGVSYNEQFF
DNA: TGTGCCAGGGGGGGGGTTTCCTACAATGAGCAGTTCTTC

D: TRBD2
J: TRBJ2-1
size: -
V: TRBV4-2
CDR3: CASSQGTSGIYNEQFF
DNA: TGTGCCAGCAGCCAAGGGACTAGCGGGATATACAATGAGCAGTTCTTC

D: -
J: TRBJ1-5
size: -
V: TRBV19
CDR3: CATADTSNQPQHF
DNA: TGTGCCACCGCGGACACATCCAATCAGCCCCAGCATTTT

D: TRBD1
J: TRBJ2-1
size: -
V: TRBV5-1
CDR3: CASSGTGNRYNEQFF
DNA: TGCGCCAGCAGCGGGACAGGGAATAGGTACAATGAGCAGTTCTTC

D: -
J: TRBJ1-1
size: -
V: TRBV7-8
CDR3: CASSLATGMNTEAFF
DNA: TGTGCCAGCAGCTTAGCTACAGGGATGAACACTGAAGCTTTCTTT

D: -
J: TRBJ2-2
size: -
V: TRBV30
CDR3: CAWRLGAGTGELFF
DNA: TGTGCCTGGAGGCTGGGGGCCGGAACCGGGGAGCTGTTTTTT